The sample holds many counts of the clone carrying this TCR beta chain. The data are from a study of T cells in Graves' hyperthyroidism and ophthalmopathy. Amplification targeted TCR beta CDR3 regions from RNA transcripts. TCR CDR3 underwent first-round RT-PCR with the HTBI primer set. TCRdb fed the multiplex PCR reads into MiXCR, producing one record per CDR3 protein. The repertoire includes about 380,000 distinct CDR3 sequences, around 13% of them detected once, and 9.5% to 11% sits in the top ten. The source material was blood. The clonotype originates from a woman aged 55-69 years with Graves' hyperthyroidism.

DNA for the CDR3: TGTGCCAGCAGCGACGATCGGCTGTTCACAGATACGCAGTATTTT. It translates to CASSDDRLFTDTQYF. The chain couples TRBV11-2 to TRBJ2-3, with D unclear. The germline V gene encodes CDR1 SGHAT and CDR2 FQNNGV. The CDR3 totals 15 residues. Between the trimmed V and J ends, which lost 5 bases and 2 bases, there was a span of 14 bases.